This T cell receptor (beta chain) was recorded in a study of T cell responses to AZD1222 COVID-19 vaccine (dated by TCRdb to the early 2020s). For the study in its entirety: A total of 233 trial participants underwent TCR sequencing, of whom some 210 received two doses of AZD1222 and around 25 received two doses of the MenACWY control vaccine. Enrollment into the trials was organized by age into subgroups of 18-55, 56-69 and 70-plus years, and those subgroups contained about 160, 30 and 59 TCR-sequenced participants, respectively. On the study overall, not on this receptor specifically: The vaccine-associated CD4 TCRs covered the entire spike protein, and the dominant responses fell in regions 160-218 and 743-854. Conclusions about previously exposed vaccinees were limited because only six AZD1222 recipients were SARS-CoV-2 seropositive at baseline. Reportedly, close to half of the unique spike-specific TCRs recognized epitopes lying outside the regions that are mutated in the B.1.351 and B.1.1.7 variants. The 56-69-year group was small, and its depth increase did not reach significance, likely because of low power. Because no samples from the day 14 peak response were available, repertoires could be characterized only after the peak T cell response. After two AZD1222 doses, spike-specific TCR breadth and depth were significantly higher than at day 0 and than in MenACWY recipients. Most participants were white British and females outnumbered males, and the authors suggested that clonal diversity may have been underestimated.

As for this clone: There is no known antigen for this receptor. Per-nucleotide qualities are absent, and no much larger clonotype sits a single base away.

This sample's time point label indicates: baseline before first vaccination. Explained via the paper, the treatment or condition label denotes: meningococcal conjugate vaccine given as trial control. Vaccinee samples were obtained from the UK trials COV001 and COV002, which included a single-blind randomized controlled phase 2/3 trial of AZD1222 (ChAdOx1 nCoV-19) in healthy adults. For TCRbeta chain sequencing, PBMC samples were collected from trial participants at day 0 and at day 28 after the second dose. From the cysteine up to the phenylalanine, the CDR3 has a length of 15 residues. The kept DNA is CDR3 alone, 45 bases in frame from the first base. Trimming removed 2 bases from V and 0 bases from J, leaving 5 bases between the germline ends. The germline V gene (reference sequence) sets CDR1 to SGHAT and CDR2 to FQDESV. The CDR3 regions of human TCRbeta chains were subjected to immunosequencing. The authors' pipeline ran thus. TCRs in the repertoires were compared against a reference library of SARS-CoV-2-specific TCRs that had been generated with the MIRA antigen-specificity platform. Breadth meant the fraction of unique TCRs that were SARS-CoV-2-associated, whereas depth meant the fraction of total T cells that were SARS-CoV-2-associated. Using the MIRA data, every spike-specific TCR was mapped to the spike region that the TCR reacted to and assigned to either a CD4 or a CD8 class. Log10-transformed breadth and depth values were compared by one-way ANOVA with Sidak's multiple comparisons tests. Imported from immuneACCESS, the table was reduced by TCRdb to in-frame sequences with V and J called. These copies leave out some clones; in studies compared against another copy, an unresolved V gene accounts for under half, and the cause of the remainder is not known. V and J calls and clone size follow that table, whereas D and trimming were derived from the DNA. In this sample the table shows about 150,000 clones, 90% to 95% of which occur a single time. Around 2.8% of the sample is taken by the ten largest.

The receptor's source is an adult in good health. In this chain, TRBV11-1 is recombined with TRBJ1-6; no D gene is confidently identified. The input for sequencing was peripheral blood, taken on day 0 of MenACWY control vaccination. The sequenced DNA is TGTGCCAGCAGCTTAAGTGGCTCCTATAATTCACCCCTCCACTTT. Translation gives CASSLSGSYNSPLHF.